This TCR beta chain was captured in a study of blood T cells in healthy people across ages (dated by TCRdb to 2013 to 2016). Context from the whole study: In model experiments, template switching captured roughly one uniquely barcoded TCR beta cDNA molecule for every two T cells. Four age groups were formed from the donors: young (average about 15 years), middle-aged (just under 40), aged (62) and long-lived (about 75). The study analyzed two additional independent replicas of 1 million unique cDNA reads from the same blood draw for two donors, one aged 18 to 29 and one aged 80 or older. To track age-related changes in TCR beta repertoire diversity, the study relied on deep sequencing normalized with unique cDNA molecular identifiers. Donors of different ages were randomly distributed across sequencing lanes to avoid experimental bias. General findings and caveats noted by the study authors: As age increased, observed TCR beta diversity per million T cells dropped in a roughly linear way, and a significant reduction was already evident by age 40. Donor CMV infection status was unknown, potentially confounding age-related changes in expanded clonotypes. Compared with the aged group, more naive CD4+ T cells, fewer expanded clones and increased TCR diversity were shown by the long-lived group, suggesting age selection. The percentage of naive T cells measured by flow cytometry correlated strongly with observed TCR beta diversity. Total diversity estimates from one million sequenced T cells were considered lower bounds and underestimates. Conclusive comparison of naive and antigen-experienced compartments was prevented by the profiling of bulk unsorted PBMCs.

The method behind the library was 5' RACE. Instrument on record: Illumina HiSeq 2500. A second PCR of roughly 6 to 12 cycles was performed with a sample-barcoded 5' primer and a J-beta primer mix. Each TCR beta cDNA molecule received a unique molecular identifier from a template-switch 5' adaptor carrying 12 random nucleotides. At least 3 million CDR3-containing paired-end reads were obtained from each sample. First-strand cDNA was synthesized from all RNA with the Mint cDNA synthesis kit, primed by a TRBC-specific oligonucleotide. Following uracil-DNA glycosylase treatment, a first 18-cycle PCR with universal primers M1SS and BC2_uni_R was performed on all cDNA. The source study handled its data this way. Each sample was normalized by randomly selecting 1 million high-quality reads, each carrying a distinct molecular identifier. Reads with shared molecular identifiers were discarded instead of being binned into consensus sequences. MiTCR, set to a Q25 quality threshold and the strictest error-elimination algorithm, was used for CDR3 identification, clonotype clustering and error correction. A nonparametric unseen species model with Euler transformation was used to estimate a lower bound on total TCR beta diversity. The raw public reads went through TCRdb reprocessing: fastp at Q25, MiXCR clone calling, in-frame beta chains kept. Each record represents a unique CDR3 protein, reported with the most common genes and DNA among its rows. These V and J calls originate from TCRdb's pipeline instead of the authors' own analysis. In all, the sample holds some 1.5 million distinct CDR3 sequences, and 28% of those were seen once. The top ten clonotypes cover 7.7% of the sample.

This clonotype was seen at least ten times. Its recognized antigen is unknown. Base-call qualities are not available, and no considerably larger clone is one nucleotide away. Systemically healthy Caucasian individuals from Russia, approximately 39 in total and aged roughly 6 to 100 years, were included as donors. Each donor gave around 9.5 milliliters of peripheral blood, collected into EDTA-treated Vacutainer tubes. PBMCs were isolated by Ficoll-Paque density-gradient centrifugation, with at least 6 million obtained per sample. Trizol reagent was used to extract total RNA from the PBMCs, yielding at least 6 micrograms per sample. For every donor, an aliquot of PBMCs went through flow cytometry to measure the percentages of naive CD45RAhigh/CD27high T cells. The receptor's source is a woman between 25 and 40 years old in good health. Sequencing was performed on blood.

The nucleotide sequence is given as TGTGCCAGCAGCTTATCCGGCAAATTCGGAGGGGATGAGCAGTTCTTC. Translated, this gives CASSLSGKFGGDEQFF. Here the chain combines TRBV7-2 and TRBJ2-1; tentative D gene TRBD2, with 6 bases matching. The CDR3 runs 16 amino acids, cysteine and phenylalanine included. The CDR3 DNA has 48 bases and is translated from base 1. CDR1 and CDR2 are read off the germline V gene as SGHTA and FQGNSA. Relative to germline, V is 2 bases shorter and J is 8 bases shorter, with 19 bases between their ends. The CDR3 plus the reference TRBV7-2 and TRBJ2-1 genes for the other parts give the full variable domain: GAGVSQSPSNKVTEKGKDVELRCDPISGHTALYWYRQSLGQGLEFLIYFQGNSAPDKSGLPSDRFSAERTGGSVSTLTIQRTQQEDSAVYLCASSLSGKFGGDEQFFGPGTRLTVL.